The TCR beta chain described here comes from a study of blood T cell repertoires in COVID-19. Study-level background: There were acute and convalescent COVID-19 samples, and they came from the United States, Italy and Spain. T cells, B-cell-depleted T cells, or PBMCs provided the cDNA or gDNA that served as material.

The CDR3 has 14 amino acids. After removal of 2 bases from V and 2 bases from J, the junction contained 3 bases not matched to a gene. CDR1 MNHNY and CDR2 SVGAGI come from the germline V gene (reference sequence). Under the authors' procedure: It was from reference gene primer amplification that nucleated cell counts were estimated. Clones were read by immunoSEQ multiplex PCR, and TCRdb kept only the in-frame ones, dropping some. That table supplies the V and J calls and clone size; D and trimming were determined from the DNA. Here the sample spans approximately 130,000 clones, around 77% being singletons.

The sequence was obtained from a human donor in a cohort sampled during active COVID-19. This chain uses TRBV6-6 with TRBJ2-7; 7 bases line up with TRBD1. Sequenced input: peripheral blood. CDR3 in DNA: TGTGCCAGCAGTTACCAGGACAGGCCCTACGAGCAGTACTTC. It codes for CASSYQDRPYEQYF.